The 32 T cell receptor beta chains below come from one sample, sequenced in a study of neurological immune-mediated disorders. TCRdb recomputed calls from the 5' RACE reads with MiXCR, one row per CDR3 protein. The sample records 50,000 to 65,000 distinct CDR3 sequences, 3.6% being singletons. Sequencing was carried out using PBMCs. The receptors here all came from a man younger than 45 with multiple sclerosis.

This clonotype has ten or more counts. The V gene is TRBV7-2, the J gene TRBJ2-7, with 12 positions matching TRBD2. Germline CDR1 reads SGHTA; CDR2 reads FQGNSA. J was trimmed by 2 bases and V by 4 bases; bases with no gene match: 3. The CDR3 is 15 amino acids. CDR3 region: CASSSLAGGPYEQYF. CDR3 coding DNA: TGTGCCAGCAGCTCCCTAGCGGGGGGGCCCTACGAGCAGTACTTC. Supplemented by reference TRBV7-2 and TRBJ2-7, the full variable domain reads GAGVSQSPSNKVTEKGKDVELRCDPISGHTALYWYRQSLGQGLEFLIYFQGNSAPDKSGLPSDRFSAERTGGSVSTLTIQRTQQEDSAVYLCASSSLAGGPYEQYFGPGTRLTVT.

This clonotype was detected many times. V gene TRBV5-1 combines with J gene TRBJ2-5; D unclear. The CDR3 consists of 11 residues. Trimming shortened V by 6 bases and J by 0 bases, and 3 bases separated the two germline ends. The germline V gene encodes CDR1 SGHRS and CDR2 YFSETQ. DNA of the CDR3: TGCGCCAGCACCCACCAAGAGACCCAGTACTTC. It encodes CASTHQETQYF.

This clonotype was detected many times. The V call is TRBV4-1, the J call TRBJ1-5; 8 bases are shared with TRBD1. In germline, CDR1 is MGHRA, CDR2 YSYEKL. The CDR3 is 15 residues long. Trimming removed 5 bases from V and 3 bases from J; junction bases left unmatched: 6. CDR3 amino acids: CASSYRGLYNQPQHF. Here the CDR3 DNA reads TGCGCCAGCAGCTACAGGGGGTTATACAATCAGCCCCAGCATTTT.

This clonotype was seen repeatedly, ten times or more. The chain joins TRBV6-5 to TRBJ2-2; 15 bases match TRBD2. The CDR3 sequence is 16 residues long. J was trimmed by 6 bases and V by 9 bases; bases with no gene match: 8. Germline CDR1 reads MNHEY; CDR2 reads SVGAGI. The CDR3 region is CASLRGLAGGSGELFF. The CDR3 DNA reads TGTGCCAGTCTGAGGGGACTAGCGGGAGGATCCGGGGAGCTGTTTTTT.

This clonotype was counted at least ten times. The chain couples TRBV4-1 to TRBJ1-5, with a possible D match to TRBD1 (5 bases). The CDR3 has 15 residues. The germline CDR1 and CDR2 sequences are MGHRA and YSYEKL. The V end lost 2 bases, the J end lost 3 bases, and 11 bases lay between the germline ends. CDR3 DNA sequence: TGCGCCAGCAGCCAAAGGGCTGGGGCCAATCAGCCCCAGCATTTT. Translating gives CASSQRAGANQPQHF.

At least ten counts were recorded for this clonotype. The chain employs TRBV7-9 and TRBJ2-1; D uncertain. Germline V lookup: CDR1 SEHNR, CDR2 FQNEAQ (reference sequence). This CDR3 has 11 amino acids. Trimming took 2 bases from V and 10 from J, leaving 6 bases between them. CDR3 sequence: CASSLRTEQFF. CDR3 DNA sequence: TGTGCCAGCAGCTTAAGGACGGAGCAGTTCTTC.

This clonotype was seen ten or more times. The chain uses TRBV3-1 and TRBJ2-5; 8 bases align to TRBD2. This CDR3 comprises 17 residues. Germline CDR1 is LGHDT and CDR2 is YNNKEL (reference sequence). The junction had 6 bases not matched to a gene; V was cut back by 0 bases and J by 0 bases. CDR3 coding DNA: TGTGCCAGCAGCCAAGAAAAGACGGGGGGGTACCAAGAGACCCAGTACTTC. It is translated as CASSQEKTGGYQETQYF.

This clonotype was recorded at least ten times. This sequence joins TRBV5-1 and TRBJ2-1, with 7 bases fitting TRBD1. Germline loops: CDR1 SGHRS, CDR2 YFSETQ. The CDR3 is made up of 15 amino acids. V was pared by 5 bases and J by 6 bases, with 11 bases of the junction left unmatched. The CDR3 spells CASRLSSRDSNEQFF. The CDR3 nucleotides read TGCGCCAGCAGGTTATCGTCCCGGGACAGCAATGAGCAGTTCTTC.

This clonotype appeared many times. CDR3 in amino acids: CASTSGSLMVGEQYF. DNA of the CDR3: TGTGCCAGCACTAGCGGGAGTCTAATGGTAGGCGAGCAGTACTTC. This rearrangement joins TRBV28 to TRBJ2-7, with TRBD2 matching over 10 bases. Per the germline V gene, CDR1 is MDHEN and CDR2 is SYDVKM. J was trimmed by 6 bases and V by 7 bases; bases with no gene match: 12. There are 15 residues in the CDR3.

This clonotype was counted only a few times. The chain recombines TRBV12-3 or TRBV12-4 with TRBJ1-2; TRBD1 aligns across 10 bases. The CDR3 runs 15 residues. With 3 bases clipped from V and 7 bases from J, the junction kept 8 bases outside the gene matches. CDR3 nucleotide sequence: TGTGCCAGCAGTTTCGATGGGACAGGGGTTCGTGGCTACACCTTC. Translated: CASSFDGTGVRGYTF.

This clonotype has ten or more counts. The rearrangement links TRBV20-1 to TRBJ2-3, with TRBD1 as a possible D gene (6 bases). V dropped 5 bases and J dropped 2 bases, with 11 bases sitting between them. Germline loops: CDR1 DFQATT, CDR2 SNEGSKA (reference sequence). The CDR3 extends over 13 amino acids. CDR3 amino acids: CSAPQGPTDTQYF. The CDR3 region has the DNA TGCAGTGCTCCACAGGGACCCACAGATACGCAGTATTTT.

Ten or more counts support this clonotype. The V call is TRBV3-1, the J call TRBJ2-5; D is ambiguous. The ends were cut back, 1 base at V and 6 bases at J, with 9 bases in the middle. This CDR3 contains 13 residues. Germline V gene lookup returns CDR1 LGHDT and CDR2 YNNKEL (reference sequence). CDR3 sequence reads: CASSQAVVQTQYF. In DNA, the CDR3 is TGTGCCAGCAGCCAAGCCGTAGTCCAGACCCAGTACTTC.

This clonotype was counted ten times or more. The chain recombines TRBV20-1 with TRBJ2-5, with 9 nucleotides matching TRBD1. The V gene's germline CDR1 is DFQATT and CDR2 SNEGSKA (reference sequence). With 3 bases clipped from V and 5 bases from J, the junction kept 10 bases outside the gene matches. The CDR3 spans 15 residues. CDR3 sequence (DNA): TGCAGTGCTAGGGGGGGACAGGGCGTGGGGGAGACCCAGTACTTC. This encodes CSARGGQGVGETQYF.

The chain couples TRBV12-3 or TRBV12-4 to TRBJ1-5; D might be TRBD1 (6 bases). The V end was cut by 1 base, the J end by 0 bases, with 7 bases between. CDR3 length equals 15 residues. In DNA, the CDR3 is TGTGCCAGCAGTTTAGGGACAGATAGCAATCAGCCCCAGCATTTT. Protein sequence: CASSLGTDSNQPQHF.

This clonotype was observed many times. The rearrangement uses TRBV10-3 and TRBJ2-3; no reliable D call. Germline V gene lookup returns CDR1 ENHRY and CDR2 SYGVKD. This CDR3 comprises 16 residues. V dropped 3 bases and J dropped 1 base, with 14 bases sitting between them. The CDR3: CAISDRVSKGTDTQYF. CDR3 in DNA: TGTGCCATCAGTGACCGTGTCTCGAAGGGCACAGATACGCAGTATTTT.

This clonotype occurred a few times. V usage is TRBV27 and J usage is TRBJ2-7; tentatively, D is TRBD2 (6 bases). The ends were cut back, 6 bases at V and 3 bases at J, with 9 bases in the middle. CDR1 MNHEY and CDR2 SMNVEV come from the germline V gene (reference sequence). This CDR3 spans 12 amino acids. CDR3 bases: TGTGCCAGCAGCCGGGGGTACTACGAGCAGTACTTC. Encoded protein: CASSRGYYEQYF.

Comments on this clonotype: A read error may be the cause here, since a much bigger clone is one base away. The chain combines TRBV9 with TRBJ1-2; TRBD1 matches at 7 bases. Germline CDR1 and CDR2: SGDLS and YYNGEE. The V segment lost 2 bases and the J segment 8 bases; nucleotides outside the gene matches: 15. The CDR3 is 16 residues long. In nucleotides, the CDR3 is TGTGCCAGCAGCGTCTCCGGGACAGAACCTTATGAAGGCTACACCTTC. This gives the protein CASSVSGTEPYEGYTF.

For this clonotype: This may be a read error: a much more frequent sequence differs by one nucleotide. DNA of the CDR3: TGTGCCAGCAGAAAGGATGAAAAACTGTTTTTT. It encodes CASRKDEKLFF. The chain is built from TRBV2 and TRBJ1-4, with D unclear. The V end lost 6 bases, the J end lost 6 bases, and 5 bases lay between the germline ends. Germline CDR1 reads SNHLY; CDR2 reads FYNNEI. The length of the CDR3 is 11 residues.

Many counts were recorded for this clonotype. The CDR3 loop is CASSGTSGNEQFF. The CDR3 region has the DNA TGTGCCAGCAGCGGCACTAGCGGCAATGAGCAGTTCTTC. The V and J genes are TRBV9 and TRBJ2-1; TRBD2 matches at 8 bases. Germline V gene data show CDR1 as SGDLS and CDR2 as YYNGEE. The CDR3 runs to 13 residues. V trimming: 3 bases; J trimming: 6 bases; junction bases outside the gene matches: 2.

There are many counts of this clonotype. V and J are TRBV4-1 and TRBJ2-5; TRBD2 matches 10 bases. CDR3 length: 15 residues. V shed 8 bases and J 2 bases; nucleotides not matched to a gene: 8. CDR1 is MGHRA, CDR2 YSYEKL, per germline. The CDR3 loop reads CASASLAGSQETQYF. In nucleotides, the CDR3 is TGCGCCAGCGCCTCACTAGCGGGGAGTCAAGAGACCCAGTACTTC.

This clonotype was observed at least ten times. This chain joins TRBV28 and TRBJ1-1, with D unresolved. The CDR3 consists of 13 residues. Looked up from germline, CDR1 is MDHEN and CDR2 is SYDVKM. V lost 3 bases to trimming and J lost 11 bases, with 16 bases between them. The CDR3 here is CASSLVEVRRAFF. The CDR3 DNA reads TGTGCCAGCAGTTTGGTTGAGGTCAGAAGGGCTTTCTTT. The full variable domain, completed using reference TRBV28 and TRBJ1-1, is DVKVTQSSRYLVKRTGEKVFLECVQDMDHENMFWYRQDPGLGLRLIYFSYDVKMKEKGDIPEGYSVSREKKERFSLILESASTNQTSMYLCASSLVEVRRAFFGQGTRLTVV.

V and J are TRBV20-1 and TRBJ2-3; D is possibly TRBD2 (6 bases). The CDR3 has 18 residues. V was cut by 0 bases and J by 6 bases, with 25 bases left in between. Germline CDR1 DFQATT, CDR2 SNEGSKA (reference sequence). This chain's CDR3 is CSARDGLRRGLLMDTQYF. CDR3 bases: TGCAGTGCTAGAGATGGATTACGGCGGGGTCTCTTAATGGATACGCAGTATTTT.

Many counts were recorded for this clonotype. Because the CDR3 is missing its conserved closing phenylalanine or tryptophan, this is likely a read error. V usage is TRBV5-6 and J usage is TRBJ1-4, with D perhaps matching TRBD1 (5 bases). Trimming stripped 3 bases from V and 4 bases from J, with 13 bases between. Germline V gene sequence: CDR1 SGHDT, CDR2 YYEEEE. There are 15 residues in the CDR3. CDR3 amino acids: CASSSRGRNNEKLFC. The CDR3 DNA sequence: TGTGCCAGCAGCTCAAGGGGCAGGAATAATGAAAAACTGTTTTGT.

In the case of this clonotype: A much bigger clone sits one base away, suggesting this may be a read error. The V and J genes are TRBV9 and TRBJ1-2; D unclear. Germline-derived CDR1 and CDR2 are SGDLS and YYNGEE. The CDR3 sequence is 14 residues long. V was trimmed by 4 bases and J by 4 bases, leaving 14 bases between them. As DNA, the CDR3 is TGTGCCAGCAGCCCCGTAGAAAGCGGCTATGGCTACACCTTC. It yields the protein CASSPVESGYGYTF.

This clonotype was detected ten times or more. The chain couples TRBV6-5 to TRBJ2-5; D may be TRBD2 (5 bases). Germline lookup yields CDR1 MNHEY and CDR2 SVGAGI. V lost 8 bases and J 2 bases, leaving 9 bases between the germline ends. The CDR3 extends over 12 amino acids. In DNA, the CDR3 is TGTGCCAGCTCCACTAGGCAAGAGACCCAGTACTTC. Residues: CASSTRQETQYF.

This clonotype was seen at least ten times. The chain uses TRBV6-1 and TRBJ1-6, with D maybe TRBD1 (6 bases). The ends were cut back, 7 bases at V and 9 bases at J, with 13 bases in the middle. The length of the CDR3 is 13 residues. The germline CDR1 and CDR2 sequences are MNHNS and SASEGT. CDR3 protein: CASNPGAASPLHF. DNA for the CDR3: TGTGCCAGCAACCCAGGGGCTGCTTCACCCCTCCACTTT.

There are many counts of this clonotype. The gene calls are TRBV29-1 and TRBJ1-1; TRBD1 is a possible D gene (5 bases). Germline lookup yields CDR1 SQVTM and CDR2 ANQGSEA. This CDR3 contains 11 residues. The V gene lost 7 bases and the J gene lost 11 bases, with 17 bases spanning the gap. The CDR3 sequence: CSATGTQGAFF. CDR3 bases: TGCAGCGCTACGGGGACGCAGGGCGCTTTCTTT.

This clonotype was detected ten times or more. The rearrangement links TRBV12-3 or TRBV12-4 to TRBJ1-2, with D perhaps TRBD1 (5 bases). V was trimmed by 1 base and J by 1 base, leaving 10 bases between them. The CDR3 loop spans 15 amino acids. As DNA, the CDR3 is TGTGCCAGCAGTTTAGTCCGGCAGGGTAACTATGGCTACACCTTC. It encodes CASSLVRQGNYGYTF.

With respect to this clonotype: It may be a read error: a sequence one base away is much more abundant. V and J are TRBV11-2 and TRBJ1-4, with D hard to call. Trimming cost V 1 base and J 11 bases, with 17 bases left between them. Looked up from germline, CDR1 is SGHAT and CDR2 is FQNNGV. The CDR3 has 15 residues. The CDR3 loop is CASSLGRGERDKLFF. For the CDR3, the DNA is TGTGCCAGCAGCTTAGGTCGGGGTGAGAGAGACAAACTGTTTTTT.

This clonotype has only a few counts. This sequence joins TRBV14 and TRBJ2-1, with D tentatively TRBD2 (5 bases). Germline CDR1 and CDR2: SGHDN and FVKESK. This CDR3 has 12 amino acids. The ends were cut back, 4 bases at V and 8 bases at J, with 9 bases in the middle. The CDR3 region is CASSLRGHEQFF. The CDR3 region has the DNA TGTGCCAGCAGCCTTCGAGGGCATGAGCAGTTCTTC.

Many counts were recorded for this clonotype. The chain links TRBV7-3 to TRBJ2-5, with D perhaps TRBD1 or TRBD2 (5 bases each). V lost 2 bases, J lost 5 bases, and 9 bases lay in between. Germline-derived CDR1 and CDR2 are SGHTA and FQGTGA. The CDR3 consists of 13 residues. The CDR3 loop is CASSLHGAETQYF. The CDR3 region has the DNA TGTGCCAGCAGCTTACACGGGGCGGAGACCCAGTACTTC.

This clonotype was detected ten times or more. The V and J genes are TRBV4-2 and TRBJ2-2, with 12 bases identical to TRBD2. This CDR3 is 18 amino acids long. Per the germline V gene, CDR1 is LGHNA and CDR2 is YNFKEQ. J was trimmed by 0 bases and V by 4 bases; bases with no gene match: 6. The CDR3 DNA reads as TGTGCCAGCAGCCGAAAGGGACTAGCGGGCACGAACACCGGGGAGCTGTTTTTT. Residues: CASSRKGLAGTNTGELFF.